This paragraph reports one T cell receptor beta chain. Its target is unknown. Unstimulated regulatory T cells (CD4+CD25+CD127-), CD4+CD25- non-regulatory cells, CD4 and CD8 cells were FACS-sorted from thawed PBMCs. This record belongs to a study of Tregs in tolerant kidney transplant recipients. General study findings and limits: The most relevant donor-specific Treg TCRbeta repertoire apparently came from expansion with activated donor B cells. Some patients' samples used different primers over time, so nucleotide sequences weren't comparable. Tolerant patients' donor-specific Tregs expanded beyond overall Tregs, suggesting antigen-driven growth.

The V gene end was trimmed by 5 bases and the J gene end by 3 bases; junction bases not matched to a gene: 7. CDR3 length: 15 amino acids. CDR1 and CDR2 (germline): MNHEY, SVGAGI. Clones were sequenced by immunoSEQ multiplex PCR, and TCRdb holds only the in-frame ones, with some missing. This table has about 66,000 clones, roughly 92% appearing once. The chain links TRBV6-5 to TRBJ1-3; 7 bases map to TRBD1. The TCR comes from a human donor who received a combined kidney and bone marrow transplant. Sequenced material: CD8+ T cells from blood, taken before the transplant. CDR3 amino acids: CASSPRQGRGNTIYF. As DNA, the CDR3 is TGTGCCAGCAGTCCGCGACAGGGCCGTGGAAACACCATATATTTT.